The rows below give T cell receptor beta chains drawn from one sample of a study of blood T cells in healthy people across ages. TCRdb fed the 5' RACE reads into MiXCR, producing one record per CDR3 protein. Here the sample spans around 1.5 million distinct CDR3 sequences, roughly 40% being singletons. The sequencing sample was made of blood. The receptors derive from a woman under 30 in good health. The conserved cysteine and the conserved F or W are not part of the CDR3 here. Not all rows give a size; the values are once, few, many and, for expanded clones, a class.

v_gene: TRBV11-1; j_gene: TRBJ2-3; abundance: few; CDR3aa: ASGQGMADTQY
v_gene: TRBV30; j_gene: TRBJ2-7; abundance: few; CDR3aa: AWGEDEQY
v_gene: TRBV6-5; j_gene: NA; abundance: NA; CDR3aa: ASSYSRTPGGSEQY
v_gene: TRBV12-3/TRBV12-4; j_gene: TRBJ2-7; abundance: many; CDR3aa: ASSLAEGYGTVFHEQY
v_gene: TRBV20-1; j_gene: TRBJ2-1; abundance: few; CDR3aa: SALPGQGSVNEQF
v_gene: TRBV20-1; j_gene: TRBJ1-2; abundance: NA; CDR3aa: SARDGTGDHYGYT
v_gene: TRBV7-9; j_gene: TRBJ2-3; abundance: NA; CDR3aa: AGSLSSGFTDTQY
v_gene: TRBV25-1; j_gene: TRBJ2-7; abundance: NA; CDR3aa: ASRPQGTKTYEQY
v_gene: TRBV7-2; j_gene: TRBJ2-7; abundance: once; CDR3aa: ASSSLAGGISEQY
v_gene: TRBV9; j_gene: TRBJ2-7; abundance: NA; CDR3aa: ASSAGLAGRETRY
v_gene: TRBV11-2; j_gene: TRBJ2-1; abundance: NA; CDR3aa: ASSNIASEQF
v_gene: TRBV18; j_gene: TRBJ2-3; abundance: NA; CDR3aa: ASSPPGEWAHTQY
v_gene: TRBV20-1; j_gene: TRBJ1-2; abundance: NA; CDR3aa: SARDRVGYGYT
v_gene: TRBV12-3/TRBV12-4; j_gene: TRBJ1-6; abundance: NA; CDR3aa: ASTGGPHNSPLH
v_gene: TRBV10-3; j_gene: TRBJ2-7; abundance: NA; CDR3aa: AIREDSYEQY
v_gene: TRBV7-9; j_gene: TRBJ2-7; abundance: few; CDR3aa: ASSLMGGGEQY
v_gene: TRBV25-1; j_gene: TRBJ1-6; abundance: many; CDR3aa: ASRQLGANSPLH
v_gene: TRBV7-3; j_gene: TRBJ2-3; abundance: NA; CDR3aa: ASSFSLGDTQY
v_gene: TRBV28; j_gene: NA; abundance: NA; CDR3aa: ASRDRVTSQETQF
v_gene: TRBV2; j_gene: TRBJ2-7; abundance: NA; CDR3aa: ASQLTGGGHEQY
v_gene: TRBV12-3/TRBV12-4; j_gene: TRBJ2-3; abundance: few; CDR3aa: ASSERRLEGTDTQY
v_gene: TRBV28; j_gene: NA; abundance: NA; CDR3aa: ASSPDRRPTSHEQY
v_gene: TRBV5-6; j_gene: TRBJ2-5; abundance: once; CDR3aa: ASRGGLAANQETQY
v_gene: TRBV4-1; j_gene: TRBJ1-4; abundance: NA; CDR3aa: ASSQVNSAGEKLF
v_gene: TRBV27; j_gene: TRBJ2-3; abundance: NA; CDR3aa: ASSSRGGGTGTGTDTQY
v_gene: TRBV7-3; j_gene: TRBJ2-1; abundance: NA; CDR3aa: ASSLQSGGQGNEQF
v_gene: TRBV5-1; j_gene: TRBJ2-1; abundance: few; CDR3aa: ASSFRRTSNNEQF
v_gene: TRBV20-1; j_gene: TRBJ2-3; abundance: NA; CDR3aa: SAGGTSGTADTQY
v_gene: TRBV10-3; j_gene: TRBJ1-5; abundance: NA; CDR3aa: AISESTGEDQPQH
v_gene: TRBV6-6; j_gene: TRBJ1-3; abundance: NA; CDR3aa: ASRAWTGGDTIY
v_gene: TRBV29-1; j_gene: TRBJ1-5; abundance: NA; CDR3aa: SVEEDNRPQH
v_gene: TRBV7-3; j_gene: TRBJ2-6; abundance: few; CDR3aa: ASSLNGQLISGANVLT
v_gene: TRBV5-6; j_gene: TRBJ2-1; abundance: NA; CDR3aa: ASSAGGRLSYNEQF
v_gene: TRBV20-1; j_gene: TRBJ1-6; abundance: NA; CDR3aa: SARADGLGSSPLH
v_gene: TRBV20-1; j_gene: TRBJ2-4; abundance: NA; CDR3aa: SASPLAGGKNIQY
v_gene: TRBV29-1; j_gene: TRBJ1-1; abundance: NA; CDR3aa: SDPSQRNTEAF
v_gene: TRBV20-1; j_gene: TRBJ1-1; abundance: NA; CDR3aa: SAEKRAGEAF
v_gene: TRBV20-1; j_gene: TRBJ2-7; abundance: few; CDR3aa: SARDRQGGSNEQY
v_gene: TRBV11-2; j_gene: TRBJ2-7; abundance: NA; CDR3aa: ASSFSMAEQY
v_gene: TRBV7-2; j_gene: TRBJ2-7; abundance: NA; CDR3aa: ASRVDNDRGYEQY
v_gene: TRBV6-5; j_gene: TRBJ2-1; abundance: NA; CDR3aa: ASSYSPGAGYNEQF
v_gene: TRBV12-3/TRBV12-4; j_gene: TRBJ1-5; abundance: NA; CDR3aa: ASSLAAGMHQPQH
v_gene: TRBV4-1; j_gene: TRBJ2-1; abundance: NA; CDR3aa: ASSPIRGPKSSYNEQF
v_gene: TRBV4-1; j_gene: TRBJ2-7; abundance: NA; CDR3aa: ASSQGKGQTYEQY
v_gene: TRBV6-5; j_gene: TRBJ2-1; abundance: NA; CDR3aa: ASSYSDQGSYNEQF
v_gene: TRBV15; j_gene: NA; abundance: few; CDR3aa: ATSRDGVLGHPTLEQY
v_gene: TRBV20-1; j_gene: TRBJ2-7; abundance: NA; CDR3aa: SAMDGRREQY
v_gene: TRBV7-6; j_gene: NA; abundance: few; CDR3aa: ASSLASLGGETQY
v_gene: TRBV5-8; j_gene: TRBJ1-5; abundance: NA; CDR3aa: ASSLGTGGAWQPQH
v_gene: TRBV2; j_gene: TRBJ2-1; abundance: NA; CDR3aa: ASSEGGGRGETQF
v_gene: TRBV10-3; j_gene: TRBJ2-1; abundance: once; CDR3aa: AIRGSGGDNEQF
v_gene: TRBV20-1; j_gene: TRBJ1-2; abundance: NA; CDR3aa: SARDPAQDDYGYT
v_gene: TRBV14; j_gene: TRBJ1-2; abundance: NA; CDR3aa: ASSRSPWGYT
v_gene: TRBV5-1; j_gene: TRBJ2-5; abundance: few; CDR3aa: ASRFSDQETQY
v_gene: TRBV6-6; j_gene: TRBJ1-6; abundance: few; CDR3aa: ASSYQGPEGSPLH
v_gene: TRBV20-1; j_gene: TRBJ2-7; abundance: few; CDR3aa: SAAQVPFPSYEQY
v_gene: TRBV6-1; j_gene: TRBJ2-3; abundance: NA; CDR3aa: ASSAARVLSTDTQY
v_gene: TRBV6-6; j_gene: TRBJ2-5; abundance: NA; CDR3aa: ASSSHGRQETQY
v_gene: TRBV18; j_gene: TRBJ2-7; abundance: NA; CDR3aa: ASSPQAPGTTYEQY
v_gene: TRBV20-1; j_gene: TRBJ2-1; abundance: NA; CDR3aa: SAYQLARALNEQF